This T cell receptor beta chain was retrieved from a study of cytomegalovirus exposure and HLA in healthy donors. Study results and limitations: Excluded: some indistinguishable V segments such as TRBV6-2 and TRBV6-3. The authors later linked a missense DCLRE1C variant to TCR beta V- and J-gene trimming.

Trimming shortened V by 5 bases and J by 2 bases, and 12 bases separated the two germline ends. CDR1 SEHNR and CDR2 FQNEAQ come from the germline V gene (reference sequence). There are 14 residues in the CDR3. PCR amplification relied on 60 Vbeta primers (plus 13 Jbeta primers). Authors' data handling: Later reanalysis found about 80 million unique TCR beta chains, some 10 million of them shared. The assay was immunoSEQ multiplex PCR, and TCRdb's table has in-frame clones only and misses some. V and J calls and clone size are given by that table; D and trimming were obtained from the DNA. The sample data list 180,000 or so clones. Comment on this clone: Its specificity is unknown.

This clonotype was obtained from a woman aged 18-29 years in good health and CMV-seropositive. The sample consisted of PBMCs. The chain has TRBV7-9 and TRBJ1-2; D gene uncertain. The CDR3 protein is CASSPYGGNYGYTF. DNA for the CDR3: TGTGCCAGCAGCCCCTACGGCGGGAACTATGGCTACACCTTC.